One T cell receptor (beta chain) is described in this entry. The antigen remains unidentified. Primers included in the PCR were 60 Vbeta and 13 Jbeta primers. Authors' data handling: Later reanalysis found around 74 million unique TCR beta chains, some 10 million of them shared. This table comes from immunoSEQ multiplex PCR, and its TCRdb copy is limited to in-frame clones, with some not included. V and J calls plus clone size are reproduced from that table; the DNA served to infer D and trimming. The sample has roughly 80,000 clones; roughly 69% are singletons. This record belongs to a study of cytomegalovirus exposure and HLA in healthy donors. Study-wide results and caveats: It was assumed in the presence/absence analyses that sequencing depth was roughly uniform across donors.

Each of the donors was a healthy bone marrow donor. The sequencing sample was made of PBMCs. This receptor was obtained from a woman aged 45-60 years in good health and CMV-seropositive.

CDR3 DNA: TGCGCCAGCAGCCAAGACCGAGGGGGATCAGAGACCCAGTACTTC. This codes for CASSQDRGGSETQYF. The V gene is TRBV4-1, the J gene TRBJ2-5, with D possibly TRBD1 on 6 matching bases. Trimming stripped 0 bases from V and 4 bases from J, with 12 bases between. Germline V gene lookup returns CDR1 MGHRA and CDR2 YSYEKL. CDR3 length equals 15 residues.